These T cell receptor beta chains were read from a single sample in a study of blood T cell repertoires in COVID-19. Clones were sequenced by immunoSEQ multiplex PCR, and TCRdb holds only the in-frame ones, with some missing. The repertoire holds 190,000 or so clones, with over 80% as singletons. The sample consisted of peripheral blood. The receptor set was obtained from a man aged 55 to 70 with COVID-19, enrolled during active disease. CDR3s include the opening cysteine and the closing phenylalanine or tryptophan.

CDR3 length	V gene	J gene	CDR3 protein
15	TRBV7-8	TRBJ1-2	CASSPTRDRNYGYTF
13	TRBV7-2	TRBJ1-5	CASSVDRGQPQHF
14	TRBV5-8	TRBJ1-4	CASSLSGAEEKLFF
16	TRBV2	TRBJ1-5	CASRGGQGAGNQPQHF
13	TRBV10-3	TRBJ1-2	CAISDRGTYGYTF
16	TRBV18	TRBJ1-2	CASSPGIEGLGYGYTF
17	TRBV25-1	TRBJ2-3	CASSELTGHPSTDTQYF
13	TRBV5-1	TRBJ1-2	CASSPGGHYGYTF
15	TRBV7-9	TRBJ2-7	CASSYKTGGWYEQYF
15	TRBV15	TRBJ2-1	CATSRETSGFYEQFF
15	TRBV19	TRBJ1-2	CASSVPQGAGYGYTF
14	TRBV2	TRBJ2-2	CASKAGSRTGELFF
14	TRBV2	TRBJ1-1	CASSWAKGGTEAFF
10	TRBV7-2	TRBJ1-2	CASSEGGYTF
17	TRBV19	TRBJ1-5	CASSIDAGGYGNQPQHF
15	TRBV6-6	TRBJ1-2	CASSSQGAANYGYTF
14	TRBV10-3	TRBJ2-7	CAIKLAGDAYEQYF
19	TRBV7-3	TRBJ2-2	CASSSYIGLAGLGTGELFF
13	TRBV7-2	TRBJ1-2	CASSLEQGYGYTF
12	TRBV30	TRBJ1-1	CAWSVYGREAFF
16	TRBV5-6	TRBJ1-1	CASSFRTRRVNTEAFF
15	TRBV6-2/TRBV6-3	TRBJ1-3	CASSPRIVSGNTIYF
15	TRBV5-5	TRBJ2-2	CASSLEGRSTGELFF
17	TRBV9	TRBJ2-3	CASSVASGRSSTDTQYF
20	TRBV27	TRBJ1-4	CASSPAPYPPGTGPNEKLFF
17	TRBV10-3	TRBJ1-5	CAISESMGGSRNQPQHF
15	TRBV5-4	TRBJ1-4	CASSNGGGADEKLFF
14	TRBV29-1	TRBJ1-2	CSVSDRLELYGYTF
13	TRBV5-1	TRBJ1-1	CASVLQGGTEAFF
12	TRBV10-2	TRBJ2-5	CASSTNRETQYF
20	TRBV27	TRBJ2-1	CASSPPPATSGRFRTNEQFF
11	TRBV20-1	TRBJ2-7	CSARSGHEQYF
14	TRBV5-4	TRBJ2-1	CASSLGGGSAEQFF
14	TRBV18	TRBJ1-1	CASSPETRATEAFF
14	TRBV6-2/TRBV6-3	TRBJ2-7	CASSYGGGPYEQYF
13	TRBV12-5	TRBJ1-5	CASGLDTSGPQHF
14	TRBV3-1/TRBV3-2	TRBJ1-6	CASSQTDRNSPLHF
19	TRBV9	TRBJ2-6	CASSVGRGQGVSGANVLTF
14	TRBV6-5	TRBJ2-3	CASRGRIRTDTQYF
15	TRBV18	TRBJ2-1	CASSLGLAGVYEQFF
14	TRBV19	TRBJ2-5	CASSISRGRETQYF
13	TRBV19	TRBJ2-7	CASKETGGYEQYF
13	TRBV7-9	TRBJ1-2	CASSLGGNYGYTF
13	TRBV16	TRBJ1-4	CASSRTVNEKLFF
15	TRBV10-1	TRBJ2-5	CASSEREGNQETQYF
19	TRBV7-9	TRBJ1-3	CASSLLATPSNRRGNTIYF
14	TRBV4-3	TRBJ1-2	CASSQDQGTGQNTF
15	TRBV27	TRBJ2-7	CASSFAPGVNYEQYF
17	TRBV3-1/TRBV3-2	TRBJ1-1	CASSLRPGQGGNTEAFF
15	TRBV2	TRBJ1-2	CASTGGQGAVYGYTF
15	TRBV7-2	TRBJ2-5	CASSLSSQGYGTQYF
16	TRBV14	TRBJ1-6	CASSQQGTGGNSPLHF
15	TRBV27	TRBJ2-3	CASSPTGQGAGTQYF
12	TRBV14	TRBJ2-1	CASSQDRTKQFF
13	TRBV19	TRBJ1-2	CASRPGRPYGYTF
15	TRBV11-2	TRBJ2-7	CASSPLGQGEYEQYF
15	TRBV30	TRBJ1-5	CAWSVRGGSNQPQHF